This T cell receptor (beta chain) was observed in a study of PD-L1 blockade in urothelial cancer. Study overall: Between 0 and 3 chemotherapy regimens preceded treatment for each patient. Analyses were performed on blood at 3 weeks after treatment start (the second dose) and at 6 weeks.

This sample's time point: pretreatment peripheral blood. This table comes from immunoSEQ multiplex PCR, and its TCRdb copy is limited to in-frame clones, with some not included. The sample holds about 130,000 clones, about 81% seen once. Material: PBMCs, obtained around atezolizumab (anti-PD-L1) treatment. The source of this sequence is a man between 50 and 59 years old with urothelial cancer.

In DNA form, the CDR3 reads TGTGCCATGTCGAAGAGGGGGGAAAAACTGTTTTTT. Translated, it gives CAMSKRGEKLFF. This rearrangement joins TRBV5-4 to TRBJ1-4; D might be TRBD1 (6 bases). Germline CDR1 reads SGHNT; CDR2 reads YYREEE (reference sequence). CDR3 length: 12 amino acids. V was cut by 9 bases and J by 8 bases, with 14 bases left in between.